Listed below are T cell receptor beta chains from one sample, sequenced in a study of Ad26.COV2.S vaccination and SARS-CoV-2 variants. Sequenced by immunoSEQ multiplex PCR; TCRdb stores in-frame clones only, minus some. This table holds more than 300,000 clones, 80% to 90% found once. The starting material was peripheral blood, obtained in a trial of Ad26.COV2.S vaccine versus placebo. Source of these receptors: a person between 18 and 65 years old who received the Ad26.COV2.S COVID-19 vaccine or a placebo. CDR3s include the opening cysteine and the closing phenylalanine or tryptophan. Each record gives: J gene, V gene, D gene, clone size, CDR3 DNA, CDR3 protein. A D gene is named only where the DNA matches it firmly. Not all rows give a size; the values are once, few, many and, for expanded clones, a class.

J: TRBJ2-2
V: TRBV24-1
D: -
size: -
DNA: TGTGCCACCAGTTCACTATACACCGGGGAGCTGTTTTTT
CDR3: CATSSLYTGELFF

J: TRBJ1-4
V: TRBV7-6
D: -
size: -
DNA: TGTGCCAGCAAATCGGGAAATTGGGTAGATGAAAAACTGTTTTTT
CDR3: CASKSGNWVDEKLFF

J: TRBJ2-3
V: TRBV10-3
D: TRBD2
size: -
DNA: TGTGCCATCAGTGAACCGGGAGGTGCAGATACGCAGTATTTT
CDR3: CAISEPGGADTQYF

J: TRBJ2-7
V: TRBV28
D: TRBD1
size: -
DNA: TGTGCCAGCAGTTTAACAGGGGATTTCTCCTACGAGCAGTACTTC
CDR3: CASSLTGDFSYEQYF

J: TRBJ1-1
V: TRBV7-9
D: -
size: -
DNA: TGTGCCAGCAGCCGCGGGATGAACACTGAAGCTTTCTTT
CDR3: CASSRGMNTEAFF

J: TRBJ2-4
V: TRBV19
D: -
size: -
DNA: TGTGCCAGTAGTATAGGGGACACCGCCAAAAACATTCAGTACTTC
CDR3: CASSIGDTAKNIQYF

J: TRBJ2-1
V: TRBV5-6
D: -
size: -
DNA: TGTGCCAGCAGCCCGCAGGTCGGAGCGTACAATGAGCAGTTCTTC
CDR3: CASSPQVGAYNEQFF

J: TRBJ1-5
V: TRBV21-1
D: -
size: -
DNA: TGTGCCAGCACCCCAGGGACAGGGAATCAGCCCCAGCATTTT
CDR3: CASTPGTGNQPQHF

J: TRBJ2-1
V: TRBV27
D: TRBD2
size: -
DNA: TGTGCCAGCAGTTTATCGGGGGGACTAGCGACGTACAATGAGCAGTTCTTC
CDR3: CASSLSGGLATYNEQFF

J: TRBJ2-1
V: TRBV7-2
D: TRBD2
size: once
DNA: TGTGCCAGCAGTCTAGCGGGGGGGCCATACAATGAGCAGTTCTTC
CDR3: CASSLAGGPYNEQFF

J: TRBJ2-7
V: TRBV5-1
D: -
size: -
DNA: TGCGCCAGCAGCAAAGTCGGGGCCTACGAGCAGTACTTC
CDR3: CASSKVGAYEQYF

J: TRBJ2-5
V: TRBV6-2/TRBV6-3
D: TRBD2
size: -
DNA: TGTGCCAGCAGTTACTCGGGACTAGCGCCAGAGACCCAGTACTTC
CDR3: CASSYSGLAPETQYF

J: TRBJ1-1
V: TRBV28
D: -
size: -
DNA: TGTGCCAGCAGTTCCAACACAGTGATGAACACTGAAGCTTTCTTT
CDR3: CASSSNTVMNTEAFF

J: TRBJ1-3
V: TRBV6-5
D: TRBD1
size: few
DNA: TGTGCCAGCAGTACGACAGGGGGCGGTGGAAACACCATATATTTT
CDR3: CASSTTGGGGNTIYF

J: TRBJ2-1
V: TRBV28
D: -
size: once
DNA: TGTGCCAGCAGGCCGCAGCGGAGGGCCACTTACAATGAGCAGTTCTTC
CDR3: CASRPQRRATYNEQFF

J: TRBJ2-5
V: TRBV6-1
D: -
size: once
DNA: TGTGCCAGCAGTGAACAGGGCATGGGGGCAGAGACCCAGTACTTC
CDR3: CASSEQGMGAETQYF

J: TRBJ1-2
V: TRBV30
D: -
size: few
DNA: TGTGCCTGGAGCGGGGGCCAGAAGTCGGGCTACACCTTC
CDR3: CAWSGGQKSGYTF